The 21 T cell receptor beta chains presented below share a single source sample, sequenced in a study of blood T cell repertoires in COVID-19. The table came from immunoSEQ multiplex PCR; TCRdb's copy has only in-frame clones and leaves some out. The sample yields 65,000 or so clones, around 74% seen once. Material: peripheral blood. The receptor set was obtained from a woman aged 50 to 65 with active or convalescent COVID-19.

The genes are TRBV11-3 and TRBJ2-3; possibly TRBD2 for D (6 bases). CDR3 length: 16 amino acids. The V gene's germline CDR1 is SGHNT and CDR2 YENEEA. Trimming pared 5 bases from V and 4 bases from J, leaving 19 bases between. In nucleotides, the CDR3 is TGTGCCAGCAGCCCTCGGCAGGGAGGACGGTCAGATACGCAGTATTTT. Translated, it gives CASSPRQGGRSDTQYF. The full variable domain, with the rest looked up from reference TRBV11-3 and TRBJ2-3, is EAGVVQSPRYKIIEKKQPVAFWCNPISGHNTLYWYLQNLGQGPELLIRYENEEAVDDSQLPKDRFSAERLKGVDSTLKIQPAELGDSAVYLCASSPRQGGRSDTQYFGPGTRLTVL.

V usage is TRBV11-2 and J usage is TRBJ2-7; 8 bases are a match to TRBD1. The germline CDR1 and CDR2 sequences are SGHAT and FQNNGV. V was pared by 5 bases and J by 3 bases, with 6 bases of the junction left unmatched. CDR3 length: 14 residues. The CDR3 sequence is CASSIRDRNYEQYF. The CDR3 nucleotides are TGTGCCAGCAGCATCCGGGACAGGAACTACGAGCAGTACTTC.

The rearrangement joins TRBV6-5 to TRBJ2-7; perhaps TRBD2 as D (5 bases). V shed 8 bases and J shed 5 bases, with 19 bases lying between them. Per the germline V gene, CDR1 is MNHEY and CDR2 is SVGAGI. The CDR3 contains 14 residues. Here the CDR3 reads CASPTGFNGDEQYF. In DNA, the CDR3 is TGTGCCAGCCCCACGGGGTTTAATGGTGACGAGCAGTACTTC.

The rearrangement uses TRBV27 and TRBJ1-2; D remains ambiguous. CDR3 length: 14 residues. Germline loops: CDR1 MNHEY, CDR2 SMNVEV (reference sequence). V lost 3 bases and J 1 base, leaving 9 bases between the germline ends. In DNA, the CDR3 is TGTGCCAGCAGTTTTTCCAGGATTAACTATGGCTACACCTTC. Protein: CASSFSRINYGYTF.

The chain joins TRBV4-2 to TRBJ1-4; no reliable D call. The germline V gene has CDR1 LGHNA and CDR2 YNFKEQ. This CDR3 has 17 residues. The V end was cut by 3 bases, the J end by 1 base, with 15 bases between. The CDR3 here is CASSHPTSRGTNEKLFF. The CDR3 bases are TGTGCCAGCAGCCACCCTACCTCTAGAGGAACTAATGAAAAACTGTTTTTT.

The chain joins TRBV19 to TRBJ2-1, with D tentatively TRBD2 (5 bases). The V and J ends lost 1 base and 0 bases respectively, with 13 bases between them. The CDR3 has 17 residues. Germline V lookup: CDR1 LNHDA, CDR2 SQIVND (reference sequence). CDR3 sequence (DNA): TGTGCCAGTAGTATAGGGGGAGTTTCCCACTCCTACAATGAGCAGTTCTTC. Amino acids: CASSIGGVSHSYNEQFF.

The V call is TRBV18, the J call TRBJ2-6, with 7 bases identical to TRBD2. V was pared by 4 bases and J by 1 base, with 10 bases of the junction left unmatched. Looked up from germline, CDR1 is KGHSH and CDR2 is LQKENI. There are 18 residues in the CDR3. CDR3 DNA: TGTGCCAGCTCACGGCCGCGGGGGAGTAGGTCTGGGGCCAACGTCCTGACTTTC. As protein: CASSRPRGSRSGANVLTF.

This clone turned up a few times. Other DNA variants within this sample encode the same CDR3. The chain is built from TRBV2 and TRBJ2-3; the match to TRBD1 covers 9 bases. The CDR3 runs to 15 residues. The V gene end was trimmed by 3 bases and the J gene end by 3 bases; junction bases not matched to a gene: 4. Germline CDR1 and CDR2: SNHLY and FYNNEI. The CDR3 sequence is CASSEDRGRTDTQYF. For the CDR3, the DNA is TGTGCCAGCAGTGAGGACAGGGGCAGGACAGATACGCAGTATTTT.

The chain has TRBV9 and TRBJ2-7; weak D call: TRBD2 (6 bases). Germline V gene data show CDR1 as SGDLS and CDR2 as YYNGEE. This CDR3 has 15 amino acids. Trimming took off 3 bases at V and 7 bases at J, with 20 bases between the two ends. The CDR3 loop is CASSGMGGPNEEQYF. As DNA, the CDR3 is TGTGCCAGCAGCGGGATGGGAGGCCCTAATGAAGAGCAGTACTTC.

The chain links TRBV30 to TRBJ2-7, with TRBD1 matching over 10 bases. Germline V gene lookup returns CDR1 GTSNPN and CDR2 SVGIG (reference sequence). J was trimmed by 2 bases and V by 2 bases; bases with no gene match: 6. The CDR3 contains 15 residues. Here the CDR3 DNA reads TGTGCCTGGAGTTCCGGTGGGACAGGGGCCTACGAGCAGTACTTC. It encodes CAWSSGGTGAYEQYF.

On this clone: One end of the junction does not line up with germline, which may come from a read error. The chain uses TRBV14 and TRBJ2-7, with D possibly matching TRBD2 (5 bases). Germline CDR1 is SGHDN and CDR2 is FVKESK. The CDR3 has 11 amino acids. The CDR3 region is CASSQDQKAVF. CDR3 nucleotide sequence: TGTGCCAGCAGCCAAGATCAAAAAGCGGTATTC.

The CDR3 here is CASSPSRGQETQYF. As DNA, the CDR3 is TGTGCCAGCAGTCCCTCTAGGGGCCAAGAGACCCAGTACTTC. The V call is TRBV2, the J call TRBJ2-5, with a tentative D call TRBD1 (5 bases). V was pared by 5 bases and J by 1 base, with 11 bases between. The germline V gene encodes CDR1 SNHLY and CDR2 FYNNEI. This CDR3 spans 14 amino acids.

The rearrangement links TRBV5-5 to TRBJ1-1; D not resolved. Germline V CDR1 and CDR2: SGHKS, YYEKEE (reference sequence). Trimming removed 3 bases at V and 8 bases at J, with 11 bases between. There are 12 residues in the CDR3. The CDR3 DNA is TGTGCCAGCAGCTATGCGGGCGGCGAAGCTTTCTTT. Amino acids: CASSYAGGEAFF.

V gene TRBV19 combines with J gene TRBJ2-7; 8 nucleotides align to TRBD2. The CDR3 length is 14 residues. The germline V gene encodes CDR1 LNHDA and CDR2 SQIVND (reference sequence). Losses at the gene ends were 3 bases for V and 7 bases for J; bases not matched to a gene: 8. The CDR3 here is CASSMTSGRVEQYF. The CDR3 DNA reads as TGTGCCAGTAGTATGACCAGCGGGAGAGTGGAGCAGTACTTC.

The genes are TRBV4-3 and TRBJ2-3, with 14 bases identical to TRBD2. Germline CDR1 LGHNA, CDR2 YSLEER. This CDR3 spans 16 amino acids. The junction had 3 bases not matched to a gene; V was cut back by 3 bases and J by 4 bases. CDR3 nucleotide sequence: TGCGCCAGCAGCCAGGTGGGACTAGCGGGAGCAGATACGCAGTATTTT. Its translation: CASSQVGLAGADTQYF.

By share, this clone ranks as medium-sized (0.01 to 0.1%). The chain couples TRBV2 to TRBJ2-2, with D possibly matching TRBD2 (6 bases). This CDR3 has 16 amino acids. The ends were cut back, 8 bases at V and 0 bases at J, with 16 bases in the middle. CDR1 SNHLY and CDR2 FYNNEI come from the germline V gene. The CDR3 reads CASALTRTANTGELFF. The CDR3, as DNA: TGTGCCAGCGCACTGACTAGGACCGCGAACACCGGGGAGCTGTTTTTT.

The V and J genes are TRBV3-1 (or the pseudogene TRBV3-2) and TRBJ2-1; 7 nucleotides align to TRBD2. Germline V lookup: CDR1 LGHDT, CDR2 YNNKEL (reference sequence). Trimming took 6 bases from V and 10 from J; bases not matched to a gene: 12. CDR3 size: 14 residues. This CDR3 reads CASSPRGRRGEQFF. The CDR3 DNA follows: TGTGCCAGCAGTCCGAGAGGCCGGCGGGGGGAGCAGTTCTTC.

The chain is built from TRBV19 and TRBJ1-4; weak D call: TRBD1 (5 bases). The CDR3 totals 14 residues. V lost 9 bases, J lost 4 bases, and 15 bases lay in between. Germline V gene data show CDR1 as LNHDA and CDR2 as SQIVND (reference sequence). Written as DNA, the CDR3 is TGTGCCAGCCGCAATCGGGGGTTTAATGAAAAACTGTTTTTT. Translating it yields CASRNRGFNEKLFF.

V usage is TRBV19 and J usage is TRBJ1-4, with 8 bases aligning to TRBD1. Germline values: CDR1 LNHDA, CDR2 SQIVND (reference sequence). The length of the CDR3 is 14 residues. After removal of 3 bases from V and 8 bases from J, the junction contained 5 bases not matched to a gene. The CDR3 here is CASSIWDRPEKLFF. In nucleotides, the CDR3 is TGTGCCAGTAGTATCTGGGACAGGCCCGAAAAACTGTTTTTT.

The chain links TRBV7-8 to TRBJ1-1; D perhaps matches TRBD1 (5 bases). Between the trimmed V and J ends, which lost 3 bases and 4 bases, there was a span of 12 bases. Germline values: CDR1 SGHVS, CDR2 FQNEAQ. This CDR3 comprises 14 residues. CDR3 region: CASSLEYRGTEAFF. CDR3 nucleotide sequence: TGTGCCAGCAGCTTGGAGTATAGGGGCACTGAAGCTTTCTTT. The whole variable domain, remainder taken from reference TRBV7-8 and TRBJ1-1, is GAGVSQSPRYKVAKRGQDVALRCDPISGHVSLFWYQQALGQGPEFLTYFQNEAQLDKSGLPSDRFFAERPEGSVSTLKIQRTQQEDSAVYLCASSLEYRGTEAFFGQGTRLTVV.

V is TRBV4-3 and J is TRBJ1-1; D may be TRBD1 (5 bases). The germline CDR1 and CDR2 sequences are LGHNA and YSLEER. The CDR3 sequence is 15 residues long. V was cut by 0 bases and J by 3 bases, with 11 bases left in between. CDR3 region: CASSQDSRGDTEAFF. Here the CDR3 DNA reads TGCGCCAGCAGCCAAGATTCGCGGGGGGACACTGAAGCTTTCTTT.